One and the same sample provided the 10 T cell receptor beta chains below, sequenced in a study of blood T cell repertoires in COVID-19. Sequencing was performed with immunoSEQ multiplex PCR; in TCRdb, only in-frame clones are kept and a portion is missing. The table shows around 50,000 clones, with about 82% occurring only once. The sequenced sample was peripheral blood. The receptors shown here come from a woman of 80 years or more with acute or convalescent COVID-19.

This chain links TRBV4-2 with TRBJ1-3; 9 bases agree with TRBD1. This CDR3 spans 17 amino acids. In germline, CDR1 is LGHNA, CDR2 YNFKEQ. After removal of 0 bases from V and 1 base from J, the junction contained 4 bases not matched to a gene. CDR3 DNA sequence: TGTGCCAGCAGCCAAGACCCCGGGACAGGGTCTGGAAACACCATATATTTT. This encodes CASSQDPGTGSGNTIYF.

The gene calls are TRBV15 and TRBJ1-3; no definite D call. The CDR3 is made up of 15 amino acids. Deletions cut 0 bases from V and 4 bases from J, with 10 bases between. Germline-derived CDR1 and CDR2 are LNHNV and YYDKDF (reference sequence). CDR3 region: CATSRDLVRGNTIYF. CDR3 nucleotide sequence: TGTGCCACCAGCAGAGATCTGGTCAGAGGAAACACCATATATTTT. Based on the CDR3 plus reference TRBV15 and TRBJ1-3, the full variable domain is DAMVIQNPRYQVTQFGKPVTLSCSQTLNHNVMYWYQQKSSQAPKLLFHYYDKDFNNEADTPDNFQSRRPNTSFCFLDIRSPGLGDTAMYLCATSRDLVRGNTIYFGEGSWLTVV.

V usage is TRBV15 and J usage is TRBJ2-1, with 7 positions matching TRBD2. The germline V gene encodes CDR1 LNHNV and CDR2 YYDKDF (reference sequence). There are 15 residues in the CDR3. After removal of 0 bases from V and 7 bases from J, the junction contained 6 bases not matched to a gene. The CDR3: CATSREPSGYNEQFF. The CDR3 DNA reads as TGTGCCACCAGCAGAGAGCCTAGCGGATATAATGAGCAGTTCTTC.

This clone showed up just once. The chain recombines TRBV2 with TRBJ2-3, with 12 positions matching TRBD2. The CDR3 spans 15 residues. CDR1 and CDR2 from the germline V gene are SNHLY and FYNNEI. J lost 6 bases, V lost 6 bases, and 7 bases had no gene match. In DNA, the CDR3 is TGTGCCAGCAGGCTAGCGGGAGGGAAATGGGATACGCAGTATTTT. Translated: CASRLAGGKWDTQYF.

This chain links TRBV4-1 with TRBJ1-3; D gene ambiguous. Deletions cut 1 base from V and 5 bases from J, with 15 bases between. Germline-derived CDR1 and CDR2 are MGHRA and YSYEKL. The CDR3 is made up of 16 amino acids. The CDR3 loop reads CASSQVSVETRNTIYF. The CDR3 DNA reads TGCGCCAGCAGCCAAGTTTCCGTTGAAACTAGAAACACCATATATTTT.

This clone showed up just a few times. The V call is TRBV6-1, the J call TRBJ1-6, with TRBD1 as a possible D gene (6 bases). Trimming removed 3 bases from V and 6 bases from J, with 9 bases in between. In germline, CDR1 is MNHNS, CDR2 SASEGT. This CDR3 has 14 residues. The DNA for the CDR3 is TGTGCCAGCAGTGAGCTCAGGGGTAATTCACCCCTCCACTTT. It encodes CASSELRGNSPLHF.

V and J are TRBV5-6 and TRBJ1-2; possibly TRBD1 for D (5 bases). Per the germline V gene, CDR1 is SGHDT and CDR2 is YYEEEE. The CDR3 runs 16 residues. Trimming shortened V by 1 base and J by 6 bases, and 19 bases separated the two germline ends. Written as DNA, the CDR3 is TGTGCCAGCAGCTTGCTGGGATCCCAGGGCCCCCATGGCTACACCTTC. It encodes CASSLLGSQGPHGYTF.

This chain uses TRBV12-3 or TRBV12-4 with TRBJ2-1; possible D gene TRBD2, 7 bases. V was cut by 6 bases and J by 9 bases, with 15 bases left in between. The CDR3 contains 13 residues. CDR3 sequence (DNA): TGTGCCAGCAGCTTCCGGGGGGCTACTGAGCAGTTCTTC. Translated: CASSFRGATEQFF.

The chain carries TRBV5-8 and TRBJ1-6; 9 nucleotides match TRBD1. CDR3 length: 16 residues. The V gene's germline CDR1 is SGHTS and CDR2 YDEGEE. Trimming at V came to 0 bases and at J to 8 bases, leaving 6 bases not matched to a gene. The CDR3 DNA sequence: TGTGCCAGCAGCTTGGGGACAGGGGTATACGATTCACCCCTCCACTTT. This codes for CASSLGTGVYDSPLHF.

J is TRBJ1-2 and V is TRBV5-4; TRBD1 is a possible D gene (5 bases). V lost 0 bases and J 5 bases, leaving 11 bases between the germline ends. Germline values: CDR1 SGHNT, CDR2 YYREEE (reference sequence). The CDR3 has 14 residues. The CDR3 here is CASSLAGAQYGYTF. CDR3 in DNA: TGTGCCAGCAGCTTGGCTGGGGCACAATATGGCTACACCTTC.